This is a list of T cell receptor beta chains from one sample in a study of cytomegalovirus exposure and HLA in healthy donors. The table came from immunoSEQ multiplex PCR; TCRdb's copy has only in-frame clones and leaves some out. Of around 120,000 clones listed, roughly 60% were seen once; the top ten hold more than 8%. Sequencing used PBMCs. Receptors were obtained from a man aged 35-49 years in good health and CMV-seropositive. Each CDR3 is given with its conserved first and last residue. Fields, in order: V gene, J gene, clone size, D gene, CDR3 DNA, CDR3 protein. D genes are given only for firm matches. Where a row states a size, it is once, few, many or the class of an expanded clone; other rows omit it.

TRBV6-5	TRBJ2-5	.	TRBD2	TGTGCCAGCAGTTTTAGCGGGAGGGCCGAGACCCAGTACTTC	CASSFSGRAETQYF
TRBV6-5	TRBJ1-2	once	.	TGTGCCAGCAGGTGGGGGGGTGAAGCTAACTATGGCTACACCTTC	CASRWGGEANYGYTF
TRBV10-1	TRBJ2-5	.	.	TGCGCCAGCAGTGATGGTGGAGCGACCCCCCAAAAGACCCAGTACTTC	CASSDGGATPQKTQYF
TRBV15	TRBJ2-6	.	.	TGTGCCACCAGCAGAGATTACCAGGGGTCTGGGGCCAACGTCCTGACTTTC	CATSRDYQGSGANVLTF
TRBV19	TRBJ2-7	.	.	TGTGCCAGTAAGGTTTTGGGGGGCGAGCAGTACTTC	CASKVLGGEQYF
TRBV5-4	TRBJ1-1	.	TRBD1	TGTGCCAGCAGCTCAGGGGGACCGTACACTGAAGCTTTCTTT	CASSSGGPYTEAFF
TRBV18	TRBJ1-1	.	TRBD1	TGTGCCAGCTCACCAGAAGGACAGGGAGGTTTAGCTTTCTTT	CASSPEGQGGLAFF
TRBV18	TRBJ2-5	.	TRBD1	TGTGCCAGCTCACCTACCGGGACAGGGTCCCAAGAGACCCAGTACTTC	CASSPTGTGSQETQYF
TRBV27	TRBJ2-7	.	.	TGTGCCAGCAGTTCCTTATACACAGGGTCAAAGATTTACGAGCAGTACTTC	CASSSLYTGSKIYEQYF
TRBV4-3	TRBJ1-3	.	.	TGCGCCAGCAGCCAAACACAGTCTGGAAACACCATATATTTT	CASSQTQSGNTIYF
TRBV2	TRBJ1-4	few	.	TGTGCCAGCAGCTTACAGGGTCCCTGGCTGGATGAAAAACTGTTTTTT	CASSLQGPWLDEKLFF
TRBV6-1	TRBJ2-1	once	.	TGTGCCAGCACTAGGACTGGGTGGGATGAGCAGTTCTTC	CASTRTGWDEQFF
TRBV6-5	TRBJ2-7	once	TRBD1	TGTGCCAGCAGTTACACAGGGACAGGGCAGGGGGAGCAGTACTTC	CASSYTGTGQGEQYF
TRBV28	TRBJ2-5	.	.	TGTGCCAGCAGTTTTGGCAGCGGGACAACCCAAGAGACCCAGTACTTC	CASSFGSGTTQETQYF
TRBV15	TRBJ1-2	.	.	TGTGCCACCAGCAGAGTCCCGGGTCCGGGTTCCTACACCTTC	CATSRVPGPGSYTF
TRBV7-9	TRBJ2-4	.	.	TGTGCCAGCAGCTCTGACGGGGGAAACATTCAGTACTTC	CASSSDGGNIQYF
TRBV13	TRBJ2-2	.	.	TGTGCCAGCAGCTCCGCCGGGGAGCTGTTTTTT	CASSSAGELFF
TRBV7-9	TRBJ2-7	.	TRBD1	TGTGCCAGCAGCTTAGAACAGGGGGCCGACGAGCAGTACTTC	CASSLEQGADEQYF
TRBV7-2	TRBJ2-5	.	.	TGTGCCAGCAGCTTAGTGGGGGGGCGGGTGAGAGAGACCCAGTACTTC	CASSLVGGRVRETQYF
TRBV29-1	TRBJ2-7	.	TRBD1	TGCAGCGTTACCGGGACAGGGATCTACGAGCAGTACTTC	CSVTGTGIYEQYF
TRBV11-3	TRBJ1-1	few	TRBD1	TGTGCCAGCAGCTTACTACAGGGGGGCCCTGAAGCTTTCTTT	CASSLLQGGPEAFF
TRBV9	TRBJ2-7	few	TRBD2	TGTGCCAGCAGCGCTACCGGGACTAGCGGCGAGCAGTACTTC	CASSATGTSGEQYF
TRBV9	TRBJ2-6	.	TRBD1	TGTGCCAGCAGCGTGACAGGGGAGGCCGGGGCCAACGTCCTGACTTTC	CASSVTGEAGANVLTF
TRBV7-3	TRBJ2-3	.	.	TGTGCCAGCAGCTTGGCGGGGCCTAGCACAGATACGCAGTATTTT	CASSLAGPSTDTQYF
TRBV19	TRBJ1-5	few	.	TGTGCCAGTAGTATAGCTCACCAGAGGGTTGAACAGCCCCAGCATTTT	CASSIAHQRVEQPQHF
TRBV4-1	TRBJ2-7	.	.	TGCGCCAGCAGCCAACCGGCCCCGGACACGCTCGGGTCGCGGCAGTACTTC	CASSQPAPDTLGSRQYF
TRBV7-3	TRBJ1-2	.	TRBD1	TGTGCCAGCAGCTTGTCGACAGGGACTGGCTACACCTTC	CASSLSTGTGYTF
TRBV6-5	TRBJ2-3	.	.	TGTGCCAGCACCCCCACAGCCACAGATACGCAGTATTTT	CASTPTATDTQYF
TRBV9	TRBJ2-6	.	TRBD1	TGTGCCAGCTTCGGCAGGGGGCGGGGTGGGGCCAACGTCCTGACTTTC	CASFGRGRGGANVLTF
TRBV28	TRBJ1-1	.	TRBD1	TGTGCCAGCAGGACAGGGGGCACTGAAGCTTTCTTT	CASRTGGTEAFF
TRBV5-1	TRBJ2-1	.	.	TGCGCCAGCAGCTGGGGCGTCGGGAGCCGTCGGATCGATGAGCAGTTCTTC	CASSWGVGSRRIDEQFF
TRBV28	TRBJ1-5	.	.	TGTGCCAGCAGGCAAACAGGATTCAATCAGCCCCAGCATTTT	CASRQTGFNQPQHF
TRBV28	TRBJ2-3	.	TRBD2	TGTGCCAGCGGGACTATGACAGATACGCAGTATTTT	CASGTMTDTQYF
TRBV27	TRBJ2-7	once	.	TGTGCCAGCAGTTTATATGTTAGTTACCACGAGCAGTACTTC	CASSLYVSYHEQYF
TRBV9	TRBJ2-3	.	TRBD2	TGTGCCAGCAGCGTAGAATACTCGATACTAGCGGGCGTCACAGATACGCAGTATTTT	CASSVEYSILAGVTDTQYF